What follows are 21 T cell receptor beta chains derived from one specimen sequenced in a study of CD8+ T cells in alopecia areata. Once RNA had been extracted, it was reverse transcribed into cDNA to act as the sequencing template. Profiled with immunoSEQ multiplex PCR; TCRdb holds only in-frame clones, not every one. Here the sample spans some 7,000 clones, around 60% being singletons. Regarding treatment: oral pan-JAK inhibitor, 5-10 mg twice daily. Alopecia areata patients gave lesional scalp punch biopsies and peripheral blood samples. The sample was skin, taken at week 4, from a patient treated with tofacitinib. The receptors come from a human donor with alopecia areata.

The rearrangement uses TRBV19 and TRBJ1-5; D is ambiguous. Germline loops: CDR1 LNHDA, CDR2 SQIVND (reference sequence). V shed 3 bases and J shed 3 bases, with 15 bases lying between them. The CDR3 extends over 16 amino acids. The CDR3 nucleotides are TGTGCCAGTAGTATTTCTTTAGGGAGAACCAATCAGCCCCAGCATTTT. This codes for CASSISLGRTNQPQHF. Together with reference TRBV19 and TRBJ1-5, the CDR3 gives the full variable domain: DGGITQSPKYLFRKEGQNVTLSCEQNLNHDAMYWYRQDPGQGLRLIYYSQIVNDFQKGDIAEGYSVSREKKESFPLTVTSAQKNPTAFYLCASSISLGRTNQPQHFGDGTRLSIL.

In this sample, this clone turned up once. J is TRBJ2-7 and V is TRBV5-1; D is tentatively TRBD1 or TRBD2 (6 bases each). Trimming removed 1 base at V and 5 bases at J, with 13 bases between. From germline, CDR1 is SGHRS and CDR2 YFSETQ. This CDR3 has 14 amino acids. This CDR3 reads CASSLPGALDEQYF. CDR3 DNA sequence: TGCGCCAGCAGCTTGCCGGGGGCGCTTGACGAGCAGTACTTC.

This clone turned up a few times. The rearrangement joins TRBV7-2 to TRBJ2-5; 7 bases line up with TRBD2. The V segment lost 2 bases and the J segment 1 base; nucleotides outside the gene matches: 4. The length of the CDR3 is 15 residues. From germline, CDR1 is SGHTA and CDR2 FQGNSA. The CDR3 spells CASSLWLAAQETQYF. CDR3 DNA sequence: TGTGCCAGCAGCTTATGGCTAGCGGCCCAAGAGACCCAGTACTTC.

The V and J genes are TRBV4-1 and TRBJ2-1; a possible D gene is TRBD2 (6 bases). The germline gives CDR1 MGHRA, CDR2 YSYEKL. This CDR3 spans 13 amino acids. Trimming removed 4 bases from V and 8 bases from J, with 12 bases in between. CDR3 loop: CASSPVWGDEQFF. In nucleotides, the CDR3 is TGCGCCAGCAGCCCTGTTTGGGGGGATGAGCAGTTCTTC.

This clone occurred a few times. CDR3 amino acids: CASTPDDYGYTF. The CDR3 nucleotides are TGTGCCAGCACTCCAGATGACTATGGCTACACCTTC. This rearrangement joins TRBV6-1 to TRBJ1-2; D call uncertain. V was clipped by 7 bases and J by 3 bases, with 9 bases between them. Germline lookup yields CDR1 MNHNS and CDR2 SASEGT. This CDR3 spans 12 amino acids.

The chain links TRBV2 to TRBJ1-4; a possible D gene is TRBD1 (5 bases). Trimming shortened V by 7 bases and J by 5 bases, and 8 bases separated the two germline ends. Germline CDR1 SNHLY, CDR2 FYNNEI. The CDR3 is 12 amino acids. The CDR3 protein is CASTGVNEKLFF. As DNA, the CDR3 is TGTGCCAGCACGGGGGTAAATGAAAAACTGTTTTTT. Supplemented by reference TRBV2 and TRBJ1-4, the full variable domain reads EPEVTQTPSHQVTQMGQEVILRCVPISNHLYFYWYRQILGQKVEFLVSFYNNEISEKSEIFDDQFSVERPDGSNFTLKIRSTKLEDSAMYFCASTGVNEKLFFGSGTQLSVL.

Judged by abundance, this clone is hyperexpanded. Other DNA sequences in the same sample also yield this CDR3. The J gene is TRBJ1-1, the V gene TRBV7-2; no firm D call. Germline V gene sequence: CDR1 SGHTA, CDR2 FQGNSA. CDR3 size: 11 residues. The V end was cut by 5 bases, the J end by 7 bases, with 8 bases between. CDR3 in DNA: TGTGCCAGCAGCAGAAGCGGTGAAGCTTTCTTT. It translates to CASSRSGEAFF.

The DNA for the CDR3 is TGTGCCAGCAGTGAAGCGAGGGGACCCGTCGAGCAGTACTTC. Protein sequence: CASSEARGPVEQYF. This rearrangement joins TRBV2 to TRBJ2-7; D is possibly TRBD1 or TRBD2 (5 bases each). In germline, CDR1 is SNHLY, CDR2 FYNNEI. The CDR3 contains 14 residues. Trimming pared 0 bases from V and 6 bases from J, leaving 12 bases between.

The rearrangement joins TRBV4-2 to TRBJ2-1, with 8 bases fitting TRBD1. The CDR3 length is 16 residues. Germline CDR1 LGHNA, CDR2 YNFKEQ. The ends lost 1 base at V and 8 bases at J; junction bases unmatched: 10. The CDR3 bases are TGTGCCAGCAGCCAAGCTTTGGAGGACAGGGCACATGAGCAGTTCTTC. It encodes CASSQALEDRAHEQFF.

V usage is TRBV28 and J usage is TRBJ2-7; the D gene is possibly TRBD1 (6 bases). The CDR3 covers 15 residues. V lost 5 bases and J 2 bases, leaving 16 bases between the germline ends. CDR1 is MDHEN and CDR2 is SYDVKM in the germline V gene. CDR3 coding DNA: TGTGCCAGCAGTAGCCACCGGGACAAGGCCTACGAGCAGTACTTC. The encoded protein is CASSSHRDKAYEQYF.

The chain is built from TRBV28 and TRBJ2-7; D is uncertain. Trimming stripped 2 bases from V and 2 bases from J, with 22 bases between. Germline V lookup: CDR1 MDHEN, CDR2 SYDVKM. The CDR3 runs to 18 residues. CDR3 bases: TGTGCCAGCAGTTTACCCCGCCCCCCGGCAGACCGAACCTACGAGCAGTACTTC. Its protein product is CASSLPRPPADRTYEQYF.

The V and J genes are TRBV10-3 and TRBJ2-3; 9 bases agree with TRBD2. The V gene's germline CDR1 is ENHRY and CDR2 SYGVKD. The CDR3 extends over 17 amino acids. V trimming: 3 bases; J trimming: 0 bases; junction bases outside the gene matches: 7. CDR3: CAISEGIAGASTDTQYF. The CDR3 DNA sequence: TGTGCCATCAGTGAAGGAATAGCGGGGGCTAGCACAGATACGCAGTATTTT.

The gene calls are TRBV19 and TRBJ2-7; D perhaps matches TRBD1 (6 bases). CDR1 and CDR2 (germline): LNHDA, SQIVND (reference sequence). The CDR3 runs 16 residues. Trimming took off 8 bases at V and 1 base at J, with 21 bases between the two ends. The CDR3 DNA is TGTGCCAGTCCGCTAACCTTGCACAGGGAATCCTACGAGCAGTACTTC. It translates to CASPLTLHRESYEQYF.

CDR3 DNA: TGTGCCAGCAGCCGCCGTCCAAGGGGACCAAGAGTGGGTTATGGCTACACCTTC. Translating gives CASSRRPRGPRVGYGYTF. The rearrangement joins TRBV7-3 to TRBJ1-2, with TRBD1 as a possible D gene (5 bases). The length of the CDR3 is 18 residues. Trimming took off 5 bases at V and 5 bases at J, with 27 bases between the two ends. Germline V lookup: CDR1 SGHTA, CDR2 FQGTGA.

The rearrangement joins TRBV27 to TRBJ2-7, with D unclear. The CDR3 consists of 16 residues. Trimming cost V 2 bases and J 2 bases, with 16 bases left between them. Germline V gene sequence: CDR1 MNHEY, CDR2 SMNVEV (reference sequence). CDR3 in DNA: TGTGCCAGCAGTTTAGCGTGGGCGGACGTAGCCTACGAGCAGTACTTC. Translation gives CASSLAWADVAYEQYF.

This rearrangement joins TRBV7-2 to TRBJ2-1, with TRBD2 matching 7 bases. Trimming took 5 bases from V and 3 from J; bases not matched to a gene: 10. The CDR3 covers 16 residues. Germline CDR1 is SGHTA and CDR2 is FQGNSA. The CDR3 DNA is TGTGCCAGCAGCCTTATACCTAGCGGAGTCTACAATGAGCAGTTCTTC. It encodes CASSLIPSGVYNEQFF. The entire variable domain, with the rest obtained from reference TRBV7-2 and TRBJ2-1, is as follows: GAGVSQSPSNKVTEKGKDVELRCDPISGHTALYWYRQSLGQGLEFLIYFQGNSAPDKSGLPSDRFSAERTGGSVSTLTIQRTQQEDSAVYLCASSLIPSGVYNEQFFGPGTRLTVL.

The DNA of the CDR3 is TGCGCCAGCAGTGAGGAAGGGACCGCCGAAAGCTCCTACGAGCAGTACTTC. It translates to CASSEEGTAESSYEQYF. The chain is built from TRBV10-1 and TRBJ2-7, with D tentatively TRBD1 or TRBD2 (5 bases each). V was clipped by 2 bases and J by 0 bases, with 17 bases between them. The CDR3 runs to 17 residues. The germline gives CDR1 WNHNN, CDR2 SYGVQD (reference sequence).

This clone was found a few times. The V gene is TRBV28, the J gene TRBJ1-5, with 7 bases lining up with TRBD1. V trimming: 6 bases; J trimming: 4 bases; junction bases outside the gene matches: 9. Germline assignment: CDR1 MDHEN and CDR2 SYDVKM. This CDR3 comprises 15 residues. The CDR3: CASRLTRQGNQPQHF. The CDR3 DNA sequence: TGTGCCAGCAGGCTAACTCGACAGGGAAATCAGCCCCAGCATTTT.

This clone was seen only a few times. V usage is TRBV19 and J usage is TRBJ1-1; 11 positions agree with TRBD1. CDR1 is LNHDA and CDR2 is SQIVND in the germline V gene (reference sequence). Trimming took 9 bases from V and 4 from J; bases not matched to a gene: 7. This CDR3 is built from 14 residues. CDR3 sequence: CASGQGAIGTEAFF. The CDR3 DNA is TGTGCCAGCGGACAGGGGGCAATAGGCACTGAAGCTTTCTTT.

A single count supports this clone. This chain uses TRBV30 with TRBJ2-2; 13 bases align to TRBD2. The trim removed 7 bases at V and 6 bases at J, leaving 2 bases unmatched. The CDR3 consists of 13 residues. CDR1 and CDR2 (germline): GTSNPN, SVGIG (reference sequence). The CDR3 DNA is TGTGCCTTTGGACTAGCGGGAGCCGGGGAGCTGTTTTTT. Amino acids: CAFGLAGAGELFF. Using reference TRBV30 and TRBJ2-2 for the parts outside the CDR3, the full variable domain is SQTIHQWPATLVQPVGSPLSLECTVEGTSNPNLYWYRQAAGRGLQLLFYSVGIGQISSEVPQNLSASRPQDRQFILSSKKLLLSDSGFYLCAFGLAGAGELFFGEGSRLTVL.

Here the CDR3 reads CASSEERGGYNEQFF. The CDR3 DNA reads TGTGCCAGCAGTGAAGAGCGGGGGGGATACAATGAGCAGTTCTTC. V gene TRBV11-2 combines with J gene TRBJ2-1; 10 nucleotides align to TRBD2. The CDR3 spans 15 residues. Germline V gene sequence: CDR1 SGHAT, CDR2 FQNNGV. V trimming: 6 bases; J trimming: 4 bases; junction bases outside the gene matches: 6. Full variable domain (missing parts from reference TRBV11-2 and TRBJ2-1): EAGVAQSPRYKIIEKRQSVAFWCNPISGHATLYWYQQILGQGPKLLIQFQNNGVVDDSQLPKDRFSAERLKGVDSTLKIQPAKLEDSAVYLCASSEERGGYNEQFFGPGTRLTVL.